This T cell receptor beta chain was sequenced for a study of blood T cell repertoires in COVID-19. At the level of the study: The United States, Italy and Spain supplied acute and convalescent COVID-19 samples. PBMCs, B-cell-depleted T cells, or T cells provided the cDNA or gDNA that made up the material.

As originally analysed: Amplification from reference gene primers served as the basis for estimated nucleated cell counts. TCRdb keeps only in-frame clones here, not all; method: immunoSEQ multiplex PCR. V, J and clone size were drawn from that table, and D and trimming were deduced from the DNA. The sample records around 70,000 clones, 70% to 90% being singletons. CDR1 SGDLS and CDR2 YYNGEE come from the germline V gene. V lost 3 bases, J lost 9 bases, and 8 bases stayed unmatched. The CDR3 is 16 amino acids. The sequence came from a woman over 75 with active or convalescent COVID-19. This sequence joins TRBV9 and TRBJ1-6, with 11 nucleotides matching TRBD1. The specimen sequenced was peripheral blood. In DNA form, the CDR3 reads TGTGCCAGCAGCGGAACACGGACAGGGGGCGGTTCACCCCTCCACTTT. It yields the protein CASSGTRTGGGSPLHF.